The clone carrying this T cell receptor (beta chain) was picked up one time. This sample was included in a study of blood T cell repertoires in COVID-19. Study-wide context: COVID-19 samples, acute and convalescent, were from the United States, Italy and Spain.

As handled by the study authors: Amplified reference gene primers provided the basis for estimating nucleated cell counts. Method: immunoSEQ multiplex PCR; TCRdb's copy keeps in-frame clones and lacks some. V and J calls and clone size are those listed in that table; D and trimming were worked out from the DNA. Of approximately 150,000 clones listed, roughly 85% are singletons. The source of this sequence is a human donor in a cohort sampled during active COVID-19. The sequencing input was peripheral blood.

CDR3 DNA: TGTGCCAGCAGTTACCAGGGGACAGGGTCCTACGAGCAGTACTTC. Protein sequence: CASSYQGTGSYEQYF. This chain connects TRBV6-2 or TRBV6-3 to TRBJ2-7; TRBD1 aligns across 9 bases. This CDR3 is built from 15 residues. CDR1 is MNHEY, CDR2 SVGEGT, per germline. V gave up 2 bases and J gave up 1 base; unmatched junction bases: 3.